This TCR beta chain appears in the sequencing data of a study of blood T cells in healthy people across ages. Germline trimming cut 4 bases from V and 9 bases from J; bases unmatched to any gene: 10. There are 16 residues in the CDR3. Germline V gene data show CDR1 as LGHNA and CDR2 as YNFKEQ. A second PCR of 7 to 11 cycles used a sample-barcoded 5' primer and a J-beta primer mix. TCRdb processed the 5' RACE reads anew with MiXCR; each CDR3 protein has one entry. Here the sample spans approximately 1,700,000 distinct CDR3 sequences, about two fifths being singletons. This rearrangement joins TRBV4-2 to TRBJ2-1, with 12 nucleotides matching TRBD2. Sequenced material: blood. This receptor was taken from a human donor in good health. CDR3: CASSPELAGGHSEQFF. In DNA, the CDR3 is TGTGCCAGCAGCCCAGAACTAGCGGGGGGCCACAGTGAGCAGTTCTTC.